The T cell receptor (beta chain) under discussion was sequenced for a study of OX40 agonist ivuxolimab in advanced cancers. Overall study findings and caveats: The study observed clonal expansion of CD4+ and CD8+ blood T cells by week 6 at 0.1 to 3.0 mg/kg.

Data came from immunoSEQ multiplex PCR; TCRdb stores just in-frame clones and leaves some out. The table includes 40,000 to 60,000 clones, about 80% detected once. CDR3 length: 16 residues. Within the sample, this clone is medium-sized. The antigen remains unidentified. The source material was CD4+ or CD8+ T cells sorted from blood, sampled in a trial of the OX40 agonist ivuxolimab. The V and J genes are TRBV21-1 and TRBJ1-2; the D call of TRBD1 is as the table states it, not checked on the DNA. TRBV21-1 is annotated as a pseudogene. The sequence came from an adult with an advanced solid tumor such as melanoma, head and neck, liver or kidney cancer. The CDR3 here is CASSTSPGTGYYGYTF. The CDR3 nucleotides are TGTGCCAGCAGCACCTCCCCCGGGACAGGGTACTATGGCTACACCTTC.